This T cell receptor beta chain was identified during a study of vaccination and CD4 T cells after COVID-19. Study-wide context: The BNT162b2 or mRNA-1273 vaccine was given to participants in two doses. The post-COVID sampling time was a median roughly 100 days after diagnosis, ranging from 35 to 161. Study findings and constraints: Spike mono-reactivity applied to 304 of 307 vaccine-specific clones detected in convalescent patients.

V lost 5 bases, J lost 7 bases, and 12 bases stayed unmatched. The CDR3 covers 16 residues. Germline V lookup: CDR1 SEHNR, CDR2 FQNEAQ (reference sequence). Comments on this clonotype: Antigen unknown.

Treatment indicated: roughly ten-day PBMC culture with coronavirus spike peptide pools or control peptides (ViraFEST assay). Sequenced with the Oncomine TCR Beta short-read assay was DNA taken from cultured CD4+ T cells. A single record per CDR3 protein comes from TCRdb applying MiXCR to the PCR reads. The sample includes just under 10,000 distinct CDR3 sequences, about half of them seen just once. Sequencing was done on a sample of CD4+ T cells from blood, cultured in vitro. The rearrangement uses TRBV7-9 and TRBJ2-1; 9 bases fit TRBD2. The receptor's source is a human donor who had recovered from COVID-19. Written as DNA, the CDR3 is TGTGCCAGCAGCCGAATGGGCCCGCTAGCGGGGAATGAGCAGTTCTTC. This gives the protein CASSRMGPLAGNEQFF.